These 3 T cell receptor beta chains were sequenced from one sample in a study of T cell clonality in common variable immunodeficiency. The repertoire was sequenced with immunoSEQ multiplex PCR; TCRdb's copy has only in-frame clones and lacks some. This sample carries roughly 40,000 clones, none of them present only once. Sequenced: peripheral blood mononuclear cells. The receptors were sampled from a person aged 18 to 75 in good health.

This clone was counted ten times or more. The CDR3 end is not reached by the read, which stops 3 residues before it; the germline J gene fills it in. This chain connects TRBV19 to TRBJ1-1; unclear D gene. CDR1 is LNHDA, CDR2 SQIVND, per germline (reference sequence). The CDR3 runs to 13 residues. V lost 3 bases to trimming and J lost 6 bases, with 11 bases between them. Incomplete CDR3 DNA: TGTGCCAGTAGTATGACATCCGGGGCTGAA. It is translated as CASSMTSGAE. The complete CDR3 protein is CASSMTSGAEAFF.

This clone occurred many times. Sequencing ends 3 residues short of the CDR3 end; the germline J gene provides the rest. The V gene is TRBV18, the J gene TRBJ2-3, with TRBD1 identical over 10 bases. The CDR3 is 15 residues long. The ends lost 5 bases at V and 3 bases at J; junction bases unmatched: 5. Per germline, CDR1 KGHSH and CDR2 LQKENI. CDR3 amino acids: CASSTGQGVTDTQYF. Partial CDR3 DNA: TGTGCCAGCTCAACCGGACAGGGGGTGACAGATACG.

This clone was seen at least ten times. The read gets to within 3 residues of the CDR3 end, and the germline J gene fills in the rest. This chain joins TRBV19 and TRBJ1-1; D is perhaps TRBD1 (6 bases). The CDR3 sequence is 15 residues long. Looked up from germline, CDR1 is LNHDA and CDR2 is SQIVND (reference sequence). V lost 7 bases, J lost 5 bases, and 20 bases lay in between. Partial CDR3 DNA: TGTGCCAGTACCCTTTATGGGGGGGCTGTTACTGAA. It codes for CASTLYGGAVTE. The whole CDR3 protein reads CASTLYGGAVTEAFF.